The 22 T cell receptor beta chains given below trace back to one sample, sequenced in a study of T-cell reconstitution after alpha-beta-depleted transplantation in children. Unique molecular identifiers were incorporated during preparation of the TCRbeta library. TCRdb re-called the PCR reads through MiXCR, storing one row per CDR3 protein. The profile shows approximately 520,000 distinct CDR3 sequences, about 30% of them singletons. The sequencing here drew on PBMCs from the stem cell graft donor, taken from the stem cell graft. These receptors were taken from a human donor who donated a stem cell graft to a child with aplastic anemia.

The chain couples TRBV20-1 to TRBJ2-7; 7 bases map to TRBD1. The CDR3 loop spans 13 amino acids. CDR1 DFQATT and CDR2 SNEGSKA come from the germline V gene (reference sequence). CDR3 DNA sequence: TGCAGCGGATACCGGGACAGCTCCTACGAGCAGTACTTC. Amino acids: CSGYRDSSYEQYF.

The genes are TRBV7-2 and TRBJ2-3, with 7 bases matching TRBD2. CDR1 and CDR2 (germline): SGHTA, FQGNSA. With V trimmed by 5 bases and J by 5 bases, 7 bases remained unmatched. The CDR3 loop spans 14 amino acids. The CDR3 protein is CASSLGGSLDTQYF. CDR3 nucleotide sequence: TGTGCCAGCAGCCTAGGCGGGAGTTTAGATACGCAGTATTTT.

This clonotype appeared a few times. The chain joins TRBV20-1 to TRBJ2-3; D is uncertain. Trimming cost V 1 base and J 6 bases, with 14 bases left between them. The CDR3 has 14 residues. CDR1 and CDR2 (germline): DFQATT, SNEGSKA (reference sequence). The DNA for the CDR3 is TGCAGTGCTAGAGCCCTTAGATTCGCGGATACGCAGTATTTT. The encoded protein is CSARALRFADTQYF.

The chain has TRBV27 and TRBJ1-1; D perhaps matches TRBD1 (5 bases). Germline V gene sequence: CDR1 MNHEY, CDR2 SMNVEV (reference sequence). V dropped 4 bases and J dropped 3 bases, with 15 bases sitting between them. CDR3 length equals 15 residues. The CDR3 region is CASSSLGLGHTEAFF. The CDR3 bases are TGTGCCAGCAGTTCCCTGGGACTGGGCCACACTGAAGCTTTCTTT.

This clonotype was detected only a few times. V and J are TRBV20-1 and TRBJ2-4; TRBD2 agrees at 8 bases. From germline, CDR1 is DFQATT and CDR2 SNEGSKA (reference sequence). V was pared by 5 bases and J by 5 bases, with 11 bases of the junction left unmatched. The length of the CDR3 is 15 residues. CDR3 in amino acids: CSAPLPSGFENIQYF. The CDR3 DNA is TGCAGTGCTCCCCTCCCTAGCGGGTTTGAAAACATTCAGTACTTC.

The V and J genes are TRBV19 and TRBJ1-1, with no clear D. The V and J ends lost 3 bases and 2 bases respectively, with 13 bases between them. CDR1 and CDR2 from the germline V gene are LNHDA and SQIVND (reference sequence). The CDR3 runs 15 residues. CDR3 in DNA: TGTGCCAGTAGTATTGGGTATCGGGTTAACACTGAAGCTTTCTTT. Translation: CASSIGYRVNTEAFF.

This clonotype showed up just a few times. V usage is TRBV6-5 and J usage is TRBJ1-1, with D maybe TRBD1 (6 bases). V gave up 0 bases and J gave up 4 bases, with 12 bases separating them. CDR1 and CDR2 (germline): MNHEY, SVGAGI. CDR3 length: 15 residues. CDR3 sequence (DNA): TGTGCCAGCAGTTACTCGATCCAGGGGCGCACTGAAGCTTTCTTT. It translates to CASSYSIQGRTEAFF.

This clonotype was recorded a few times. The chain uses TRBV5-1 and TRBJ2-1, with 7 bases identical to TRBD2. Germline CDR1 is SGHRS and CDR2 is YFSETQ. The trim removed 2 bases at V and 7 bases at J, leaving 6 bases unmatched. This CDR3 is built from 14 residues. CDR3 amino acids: CASSFGTMGNEQFF. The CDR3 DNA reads TGCGCCAGCAGCTTTGGGACTATGGGAAATGAGCAGTTCTTC.

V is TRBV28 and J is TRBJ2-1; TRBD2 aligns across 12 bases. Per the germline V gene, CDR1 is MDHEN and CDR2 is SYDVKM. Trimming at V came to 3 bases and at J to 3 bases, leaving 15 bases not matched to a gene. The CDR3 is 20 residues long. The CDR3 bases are TGTGCCAGCAGTTTGGCTTTCGGTTGGGAGACTAGCGGGGGCTACAATGAGCAGTTCTTC. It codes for CASSLAFGWETSGGYNEQFF.

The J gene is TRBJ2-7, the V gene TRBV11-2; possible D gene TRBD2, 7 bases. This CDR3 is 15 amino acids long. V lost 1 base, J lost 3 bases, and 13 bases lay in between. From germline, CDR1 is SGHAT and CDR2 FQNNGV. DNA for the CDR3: TGTGCCAGCAGCTTAGTTCGGGGGGCCGACTACGAGCAGTACTTC. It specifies CASSLVRGADYEQYF. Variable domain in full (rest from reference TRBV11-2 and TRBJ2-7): EAGVAQSPRYKIIEKRQSVAFWCNPISGHATLYWYQQILGQGPKLLIQFQNNGVVDDSQLPKDRFSAERLKGVDSTLKIQPAKLEDSAVYLCASSLVRGADYEQYFGPGTRLTVT.

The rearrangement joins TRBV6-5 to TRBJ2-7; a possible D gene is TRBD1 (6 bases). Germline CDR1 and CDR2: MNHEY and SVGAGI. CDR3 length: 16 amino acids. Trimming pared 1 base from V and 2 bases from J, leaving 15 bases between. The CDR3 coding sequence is TGTGCCAGCAGTTACTATGTGGGGGCTGAGCCCTACGAGCAGTACTTC. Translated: CASSYYVGAEPYEQYF.

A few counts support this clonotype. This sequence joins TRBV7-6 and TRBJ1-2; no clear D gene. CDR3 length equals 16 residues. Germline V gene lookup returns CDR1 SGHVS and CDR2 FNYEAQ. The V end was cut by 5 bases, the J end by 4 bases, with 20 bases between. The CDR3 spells CASSLTGGGEIYGYTF. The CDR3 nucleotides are TGTGCCAGCAGCCTCACGGGAGGAGGAGAAATCTATGGCTACACCTTC. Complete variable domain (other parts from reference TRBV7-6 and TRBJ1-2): GAGVSQSPRYKVTKRGQDVALRCDPISGHVSLYWYRQALGQGPEFLTYFNYEAQQDKSGLPNDRFSAERPEGSISTLTIQRTEQRDSAMYRCASSLTGGGEIYGYTFGSGTRLTVV.

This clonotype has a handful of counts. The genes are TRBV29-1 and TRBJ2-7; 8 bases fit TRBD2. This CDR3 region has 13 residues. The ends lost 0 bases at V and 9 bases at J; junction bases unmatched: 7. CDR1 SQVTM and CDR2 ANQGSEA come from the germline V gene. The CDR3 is CSVEDPAGGAQYV. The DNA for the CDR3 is TGCAGCGTTGAAGATCCGGCGGGGGGCGCGCAGTACGTC.

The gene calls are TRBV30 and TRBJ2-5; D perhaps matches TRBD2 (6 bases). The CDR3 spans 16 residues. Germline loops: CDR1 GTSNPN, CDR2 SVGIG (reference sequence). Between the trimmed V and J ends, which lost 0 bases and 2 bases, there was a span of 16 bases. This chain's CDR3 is CAWSVGGTGGQETQYF. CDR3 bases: TGTGCCTGGAGTGTAGGTGGGACTGGTGGGCAAGAGACCCAGTACTTC.

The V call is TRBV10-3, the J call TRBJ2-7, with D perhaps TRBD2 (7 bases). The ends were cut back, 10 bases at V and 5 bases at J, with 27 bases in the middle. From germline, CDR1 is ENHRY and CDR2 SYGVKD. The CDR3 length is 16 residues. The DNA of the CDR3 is TGTGCCACCAGGCCTAGGGGGGGTCTCCATCTCCACGAGCAGTACTTC. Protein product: CATRPRGGLHLHEQYF.

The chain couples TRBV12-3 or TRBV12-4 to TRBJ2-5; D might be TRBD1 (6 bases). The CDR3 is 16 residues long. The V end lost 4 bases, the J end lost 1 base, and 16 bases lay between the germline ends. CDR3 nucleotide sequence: TGTGCCAGCAGTTCCCGACAGGTCACGACCCAAGAGACCCAGTACTTC. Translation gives CASSSRQVTTQETQYF.

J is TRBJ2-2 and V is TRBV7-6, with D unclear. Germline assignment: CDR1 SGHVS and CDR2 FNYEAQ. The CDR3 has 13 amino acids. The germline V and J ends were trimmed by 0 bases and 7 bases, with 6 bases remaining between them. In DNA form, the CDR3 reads TGTGCCAGCAGCTTAGCAGCGATCGGGGAGCTGTTTTTT. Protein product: CASSLAAIGELFF.

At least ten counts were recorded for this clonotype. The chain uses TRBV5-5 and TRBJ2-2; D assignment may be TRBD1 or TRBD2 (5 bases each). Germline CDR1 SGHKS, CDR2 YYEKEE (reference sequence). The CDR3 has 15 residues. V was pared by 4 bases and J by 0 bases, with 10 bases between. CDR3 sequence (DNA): TGTGCCAGCAGCCCGGGGACCGCGAACACCGGGGAGCTGTTTTTT. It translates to CASSPGTANTGELFF.

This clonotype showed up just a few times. In DNA form, the CDR3 reads TGTGCCAGCTCACCATTGGGACAGGGAGTCAGCCAGCCCCAGCATTTT. This gives the protein CASSPLGQGVSQPQHF. The J gene is TRBJ1-5, the V gene TRBV18; 9 bases are a match to TRBD1. V shed 2 bases and J 7 bases; nucleotides not matched to a gene: 9. There are 16 residues in the CDR3. In germline, CDR1 is KGHSH, CDR2 LQKENI.

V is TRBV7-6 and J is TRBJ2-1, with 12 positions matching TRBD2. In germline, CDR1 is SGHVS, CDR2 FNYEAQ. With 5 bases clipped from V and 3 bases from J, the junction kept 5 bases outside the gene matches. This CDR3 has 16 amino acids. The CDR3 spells CASSVWTSGDYNEQFF. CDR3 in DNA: TGTGCCAGCAGCGTGTGGACTAGCGGGGACTACAATGAGCAGTTCTTC.

CDR3 amino acids: CASSVATRTSGSWETQYF. The CDR3, as DNA: TGTGCCAGCAGCGTAGCTACTAGGACTAGCGGGAGTTGGGAGACCCAGTACTTC. This chain joins TRBV9 and TRBJ2-5; 13 bases line up with TRBD2. CDR1 and CDR2 from the germline V gene are SGDLS and YYNGEE. Trimming removed 0 bases from V and 5 bases from J; junction bases left unmatched: 10. This CDR3 has 18 residues.

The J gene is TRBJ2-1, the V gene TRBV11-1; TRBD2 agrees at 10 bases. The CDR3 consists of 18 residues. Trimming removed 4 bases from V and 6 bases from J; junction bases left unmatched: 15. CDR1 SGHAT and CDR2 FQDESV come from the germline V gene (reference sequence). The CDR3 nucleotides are TGTGCCAGCAGCTCCGGACTAGCGGCAAGGCCTAACGGCAATGAGCAGTTCTTC. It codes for CASSSGLAARPNGNEQFF.